Described below is a single T cell receptor (beta chain) sequence and its context. The sample belongs to a study of blood T cell repertoires in COVID-19. The wider study: Sites in the United States, Italy and Spain provided acute and convalescent COVID-19 samples.

Germline V lookup: CDR1 MGHRA, CDR2 YSYEKL. The CDR3 consists of 15 residues. V lost 1 base to trimming and J lost 1 base; unmatched junction nucleotides: 3. In assigning cohorts, the study relied on participant-reported clinical history. Recovery meant two consecutive negative NP/OP PCR tests, professional clearance, or resolved symptoms. The authors' processing: Nucleated cell counts were estimated from reference gene primer amplification. Sequenced by immunoSEQ multiplex PCR; TCRdb stores in-frame clones only, minus some. V, J and clone size reflect that table, while D and trimming were determined from the DNA. The table records about 430,000 clones, roughly nine tenths of them present only once.

V is TRBV4-1 and J is TRBJ1-2; 7 bases line up with TRBD1. This clonotype was sampled from a man younger than 40 who had recovered from COVID-19. The sequenced sample was PBMCs or T cells enriched from blood (not recorded which). CDR3 loop: CASSQAAGGNYGYTF. The CDR3 region has the DNA TGCGCCAGCAGCCAAGCGGCAGGGGGTAACTATGGCTACACCTTC.